Sequencing of this T cell receptor beta chain was carried out in a study of neurological immune-mediated disorders (dated by TCRdb to 2018 to 2020). Study-wide context: Peripheral blood TCR-beta repertoires from HTLV-I-associated myelopathy (HAM/TSP) patients, multiple sclerosis patients and healthy controls were compared by UMI-based sequencing. Alongside PBMC samples, the set of about 97 TCR-beta libraries contained longitudinal samples, technical triplicates, and paired CD4+ and CD8+ T-cell subsets that had been sorted. Of the roughly 71 subjects in the cohort, around 15 were HAM/TSP patients, roughly 35 were multiple sclerosis patients, and around 20 were healthy controls.

cDNA was synthesized by template-switch 5'RACE using a primer with a 10-nucleotide random unique molecular identifier that tagged each TCR transcript. Each sequencing run produced over 170 million TCR-beta sequences covering 15-18 subjects. The RNeasy kit was used for extraction of total RNA. Using the KAPA Real-time Library Amplification kit, TCR-beta VDJ regions were amplified with primers for the TCR constant region and the 5'RACE anchor. Sample indexes and Illumina adaptors were added in a first PCR, after which library yield was increased in a second PCR. The roughly 650 bp TCR product was size-selected on a 2% E-gel SizeSelection system after Ampure bead purification. Before pooling, library quality was checked on a Bioanalyzer, concentration was measured with Qubit, and libraries were quantified with the Kapa Library Quantification kit. Libraries were sequenced paired-end 2 x 150 bp on an Illumina HiSeq 2500. To increase sequence diversity, roughly 25-31% phiX was spiked into each library pool. Processing in the source paper ran as follows. The UMI-based MiGEC pipeline processed quality-filtered reads and removed over 75% of raw TCR sequences during error correction. VDJ genes were aligned to IMGT germline references, and each clonotype was defined by a unique CDR3 amino acid sequence together with V-J genes. VDJtools evaluated clonal expansion, Shannon diversity and CDR3 relatedness (CalcPairwiseDistances, ClusterSamples); CLCbio workbench built phylogenetic trees. Using coefficient-of-variation modelling across technical triplicates, the study counted a clone as expanded if it had at least 8 unique UMIs. The public reads were reanalyzed by TCRdb: fastp trimming at Q25, MiXCR alignment, in-frame beta chains only. Duplicate CDR3 protein sequences are folded into a single record with the most common DNA and genes. Clone size and V and J calls follow TCRdb, not the original study. The sample includes tens of thousands of distinct CDR3 sequences, with about 7% observed a single time. The ten top clones hold 5.5% to 6.5% of the sample.

Healthy controls were blood bank volunteers in Maryland, USA. TCR libraries for sorted subsets were made from some 1 million sorted CD4+ or CD8+ T cells. PBMCs were separated from peripheral blood using Ficoll-Hypaque density gradient centrifugation and then cryopreserved in liquid nitrogen. Paired sorted CD4+ and CD8+ subsets came from healthy controls, HAM/TSP patients and MS patients. Broader findings and caveats from the paper: TCR clonal expansion was greatest in HAM/TSP patients and smallest in MS patients, who ranked below even healthy controls. No identical CDR3 amino acid sequences were found to be shared among expanded clones across subjects, suggesting that TCR-beta repertoires were private in all groups.

The CDR3, from cysteine to phenylalanine, totals 15 residues. Only CDR3 DNA remains: 45 bases, in frame from the first base. For CDR1 and CDR2, the germline V gene lists SGHRS and YFSETQ. V loses 0 bases, J loses 5 bases, and the germline ends lie 9 bases apart. This clonotype has a count of ten or more. Its antigen is unknown. It has no much larger one-base neighbor in the sample; base qualities were not kept. Sequenced: CD4+ T cells from blood. This TCR came from a man aged 50 or older in good health. The rearrangement joined TRBV5-1 to TRBJ1-6, with no confidently assigned D gene. CDR3 loop: CASSLDSRNNSPLHF. The bases are TGCGCCAGCAGCTTGGATAGCCGAAATAATTCACCCCTCCACTTT.